The clone carrying this TCR beta chain was picked up many times. Its specificity is unknown. Germline V gene lookup returns CDR1 MNHEY and CDR2 SVGAGI. The V end lost 4 bases, the J end lost 5 bases, and 13 bases lay between the germline ends. The CDR3 has 14 amino acids. The sample is drawn from a study of CD8 T cells in ankylosing spondylitis. As the method for making TCR beta libraries, quantitative 5'-RACE with molecular barcodes was used. Each CDR3 protein is one row after TCRdb ran MiXCR on the 5' RACE reads. The sample comprises under 250,000 distinct CDR3 sequences, roughly 10% of which are singletons, and around 6.5% rests with the top ten. Overall study findings and caveats: In ankylosing spondylitis patients, matched synovial fluid reportedly showed significant enrichment of disease-linked clones.

This clonotype originated in a male donor with ankylosing spondylitis or in good health (not recorded which). The rearrangement links TRBV6-5 to TRBJ2-3; weak D call: TRBD2 (5 bases). Sample: blood, either unsorted or a sorted T cell fraction (not recorded which). The CDR3 sequence: CASSWAEAEDTQYF. CDR3 sequence (DNA): TGTGCCAGCAGTTGGGCGGAGGCGGAAGATACGCAGTATTTT.